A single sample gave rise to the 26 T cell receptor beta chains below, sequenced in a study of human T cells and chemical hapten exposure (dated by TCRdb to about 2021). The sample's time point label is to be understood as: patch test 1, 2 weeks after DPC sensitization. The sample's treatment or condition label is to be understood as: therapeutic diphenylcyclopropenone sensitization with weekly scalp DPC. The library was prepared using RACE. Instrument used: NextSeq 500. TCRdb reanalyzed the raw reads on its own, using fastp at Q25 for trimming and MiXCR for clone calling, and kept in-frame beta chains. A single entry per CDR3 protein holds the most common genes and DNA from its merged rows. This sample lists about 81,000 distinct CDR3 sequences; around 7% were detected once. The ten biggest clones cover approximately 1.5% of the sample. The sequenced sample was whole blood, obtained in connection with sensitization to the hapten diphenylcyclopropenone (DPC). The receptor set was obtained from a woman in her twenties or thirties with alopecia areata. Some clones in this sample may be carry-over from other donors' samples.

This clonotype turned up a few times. CDR3: CSARQTSAGNIQYF. The CDR3 DNA reads as TGCAGTGCACGTCAAACTAGCGCGGGGAACATTCAGTACTTC. The chain uses TRBV20-1 and TRBJ2-4; 7 bases align to TRBD2. Germline values: CDR1 DFQATT, CDR2 SNEGSKA (reference sequence). The CDR3 consists of 14 residues. Trimming cost V 6 bases and J 7 bases; bases outside gene matches: 12.

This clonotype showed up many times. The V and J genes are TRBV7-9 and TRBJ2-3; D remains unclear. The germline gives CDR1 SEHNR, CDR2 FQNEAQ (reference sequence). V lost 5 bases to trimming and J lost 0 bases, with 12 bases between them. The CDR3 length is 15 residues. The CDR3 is CASSDPGPSTDTQYF. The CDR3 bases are TGTGCCAGCAGCGATCCTGGCCCAAGCACAGATACGCAGTATTTT.

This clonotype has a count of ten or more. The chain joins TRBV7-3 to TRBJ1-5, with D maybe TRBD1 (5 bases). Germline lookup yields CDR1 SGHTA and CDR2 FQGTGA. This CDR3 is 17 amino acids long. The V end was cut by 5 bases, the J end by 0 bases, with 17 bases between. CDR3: CASSKLAGTDSNQPQHF. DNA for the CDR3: TGTGCCAGCAGCAAATTGGCCGGGACGGATAGCAATCAGCCCCAGCATTTT.

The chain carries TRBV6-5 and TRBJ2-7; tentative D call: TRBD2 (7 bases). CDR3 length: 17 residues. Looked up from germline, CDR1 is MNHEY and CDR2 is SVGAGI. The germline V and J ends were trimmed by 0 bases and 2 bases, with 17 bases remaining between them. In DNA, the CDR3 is TGTGCCAGCAGTTACTCGTTTTCCGGGGGGCCCACCTACGAGCAGTACTTC. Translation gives CASSYSFSGGPTYEQYF.

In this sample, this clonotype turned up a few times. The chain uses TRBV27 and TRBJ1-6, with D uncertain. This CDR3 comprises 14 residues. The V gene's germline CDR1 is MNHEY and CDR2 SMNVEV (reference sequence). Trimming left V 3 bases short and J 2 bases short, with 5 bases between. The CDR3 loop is CASSFSPYNSPLHF. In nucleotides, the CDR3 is TGTGCCAGCAGTTTTAGCCCCTATAATTCACCCCTCCACTTT.

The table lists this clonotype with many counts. The chain's CDR3 is CASSSVQGSEQYF. In DNA, the CDR3 is TGTGCCAGCAGTTCAGTCCAGGGCAGCGAGCAGTACTTC. V and J are TRBV12-3 or TRBV12-4 and TRBJ2-7; D might be TRBD1 (5 bases). V lost 4 bases and J 6 bases, leaving 13 bases between the germline ends. This CDR3 spans 13 amino acids.

The CDR3 region is CASSFRRLQGMNTEAFF. The CDR3 DNA follows: TGTGCCAGCAGCTTCAGACGGTTACAGGGAATGAACACTGAAGCTTTCTTT. The rearrangement uses TRBV5-6 and TRBJ1-1, with a possible D match to TRBD1 (6 bases). The V gene's germline CDR1 is SGHDT and CDR2 YYEEEE. This CDR3 is built from 17 residues. V lost 2 bases and J 0 bases, leaving 17 bases between the germline ends.

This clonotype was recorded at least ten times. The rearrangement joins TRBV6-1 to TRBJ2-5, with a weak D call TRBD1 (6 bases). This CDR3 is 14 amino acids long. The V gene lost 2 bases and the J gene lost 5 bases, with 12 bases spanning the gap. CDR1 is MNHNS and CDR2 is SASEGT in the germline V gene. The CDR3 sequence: CASSEYSRGETQYF. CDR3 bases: TGTGCCAGCAGTGAATACAGCAGGGGCGAGACCCAGTACTTC.

The CDR3 DNA follows: TGTGCCTGGAGTACGACAGGGGGTAATCAGCCCCAGCATTTT. Translating gives CAWSTTGGNQPQHF. The rearrangement links TRBV30 to TRBJ1-5; 9 bases map to TRBD1. The CDR3 loop spans 14 amino acids. Trimming took 2 bases from V and 4 from J; bases not matched to a gene: 3. Looked up from germline, CDR1 is GTSNPN and CDR2 is SVGIG (reference sequence).

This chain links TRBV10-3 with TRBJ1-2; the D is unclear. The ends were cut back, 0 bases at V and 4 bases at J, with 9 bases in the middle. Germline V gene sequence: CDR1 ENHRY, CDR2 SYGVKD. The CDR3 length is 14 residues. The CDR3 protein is CAISESWQIYGYTF. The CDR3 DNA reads TGTGCCATCAGTGAGTCGTGGCAGATCTATGGCTACACCTTC.

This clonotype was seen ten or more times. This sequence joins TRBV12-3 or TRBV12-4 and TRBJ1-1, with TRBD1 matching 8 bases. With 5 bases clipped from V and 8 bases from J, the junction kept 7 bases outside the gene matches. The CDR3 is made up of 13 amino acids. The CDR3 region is CASSTGGSLEAFF. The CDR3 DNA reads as TGTGCCAGCAGTACAGGGGGAAGCTTAGAAGCTTTCTTT.

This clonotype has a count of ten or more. The CDR3 sequence is CSVGEDRAITEAFF. CDR3 coding DNA: TGCAGCGTTGGGGAGGACAGGGCTATCACTGAAGCTTTCTTT. The rearrangement uses TRBV29-1 and TRBJ1-1; TRBD1 agrees at 8 bases. The germline gives CDR1 SQVTM, CDR2 ANQGSEA. V was clipped by 4 bases and J by 4 bases; unmatched bases: 8. The CDR3 loop spans 14 amino acids.

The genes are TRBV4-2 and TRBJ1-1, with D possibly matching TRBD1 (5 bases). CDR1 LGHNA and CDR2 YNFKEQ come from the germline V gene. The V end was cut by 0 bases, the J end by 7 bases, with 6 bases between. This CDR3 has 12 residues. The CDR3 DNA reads TGTGCCAGCAGCCAAGAAAGGGGTGAAGCTTTCTTT. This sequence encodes CASSQERGEAFF.

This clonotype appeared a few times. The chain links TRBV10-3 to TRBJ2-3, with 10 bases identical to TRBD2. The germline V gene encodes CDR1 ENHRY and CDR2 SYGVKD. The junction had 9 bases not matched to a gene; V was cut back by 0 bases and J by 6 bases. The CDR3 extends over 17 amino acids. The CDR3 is CAISESRSGGALDTQYF. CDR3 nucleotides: TGTGCCATCAGTGAGTCGAGGAGCGGGGGGGCTCTCGATACGCAGTATTTT.

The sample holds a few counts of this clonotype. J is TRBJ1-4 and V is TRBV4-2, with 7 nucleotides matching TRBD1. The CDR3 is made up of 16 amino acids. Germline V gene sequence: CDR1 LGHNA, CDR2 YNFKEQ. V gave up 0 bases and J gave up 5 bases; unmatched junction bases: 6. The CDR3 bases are TGTGCCAGCAGCCAAGATGGGGACAGCACCAATGAAAAACTGTTTTTT. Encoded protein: CASSQDGDSTNEKLFF.

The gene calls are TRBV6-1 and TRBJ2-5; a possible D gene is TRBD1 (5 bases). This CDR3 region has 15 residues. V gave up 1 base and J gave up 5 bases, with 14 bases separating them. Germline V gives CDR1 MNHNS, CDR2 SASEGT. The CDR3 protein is CASSEEYGSGETQYF. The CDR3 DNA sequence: TGTGCCAGCAGTGAAGAATACGGCTCAGGGGAGACCCAGTACTTC.

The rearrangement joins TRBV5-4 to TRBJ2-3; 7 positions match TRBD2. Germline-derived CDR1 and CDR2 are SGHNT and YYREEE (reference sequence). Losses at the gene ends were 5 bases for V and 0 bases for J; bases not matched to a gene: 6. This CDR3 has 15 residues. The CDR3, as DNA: TGTGCCAGCAGGTGGGGGGGAGCTAGCACAGATACGCAGTATTTT. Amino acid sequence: CASRWGGASTDTQYF.

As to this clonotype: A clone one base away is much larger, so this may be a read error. CDR3 amino acids: CASSQVVTSADTQYF. The DNA for the CDR3 is TGTGCCAGCAGCCAGGTCGTGACTAGCGCAGATACGCAGTATTTT. V gene TRBV14 combines with J gene TRBJ2-3; 8 bases match TRBD2. The CDR3 totals 15 residues. Germline V gives CDR1 SGHDN, CDR2 FVKESK. V lost 3 bases and J lost 4; bases outside the gene matches: 6.

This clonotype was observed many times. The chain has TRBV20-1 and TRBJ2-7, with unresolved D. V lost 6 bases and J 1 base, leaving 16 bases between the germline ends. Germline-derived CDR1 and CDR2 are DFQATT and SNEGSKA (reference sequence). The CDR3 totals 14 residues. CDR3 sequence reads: CSAYGPGFSYEQYF. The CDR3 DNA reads TGCAGTGCCTACGGGCCCGGTTTTTCCTACGAGCAGTACTTC.

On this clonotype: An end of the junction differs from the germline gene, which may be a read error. The CDR3 reads CTSSLATVNTEAFF. CDR3 DNA: TGCACCAGCAGCTTAGCGACAGTGAACACTGAAGCTTTCTTT. This chain links TRBV5-1 with TRBJ1-1; D may be TRBD1 (5 bases). The CDR3 runs 14 residues. Germline assignment: CDR1 SGHRS and CDR2 YFSETQ.

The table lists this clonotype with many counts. The CDR3: CASSPDGQGTGGYTF. The CDR3 DNA reads as TGTGCCAGCAGTCCCGACGGACAGGGAACAGGAGGCTACACCTTC. The chain uses TRBV6-5 and TRBJ1-2; the match to TRBD1 covers 8 bases. The ends lost 5 bases at V and 8 bases at J; junction bases unmatched: 13. CDR3 length: 15 residues. In germline, CDR1 is MNHEY, CDR2 SVGAGI.

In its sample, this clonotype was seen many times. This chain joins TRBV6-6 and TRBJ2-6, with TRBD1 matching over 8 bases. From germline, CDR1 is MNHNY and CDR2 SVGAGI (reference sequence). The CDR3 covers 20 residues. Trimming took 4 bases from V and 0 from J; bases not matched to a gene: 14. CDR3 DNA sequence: TGTGCCAGCAGTTCGGGGATAAACAGGGGGGTCATCTCTGGGGCCAACGTCCTGACTTTC. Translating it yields CASSSGINRGVISGANVLTF.

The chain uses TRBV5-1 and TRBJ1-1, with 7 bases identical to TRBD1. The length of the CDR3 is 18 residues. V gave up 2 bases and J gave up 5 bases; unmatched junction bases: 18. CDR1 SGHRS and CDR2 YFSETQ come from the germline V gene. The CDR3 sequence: CASSFNIDQGVKVTEAFF. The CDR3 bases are TGCGCCAGCAGCTTCAATATAGATCAGGGGGTCAAGGTGACTGAAGCTTTCTTT.

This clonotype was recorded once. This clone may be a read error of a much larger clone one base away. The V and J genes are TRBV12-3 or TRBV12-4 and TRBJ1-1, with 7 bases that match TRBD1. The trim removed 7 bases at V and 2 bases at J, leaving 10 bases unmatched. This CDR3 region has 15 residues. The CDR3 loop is CASIKRGRVNTEAFF. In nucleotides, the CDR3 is TGTGCCAGCATCAAAAGGGGGCGGGTAAACACTGAAGCTTTCTTT.

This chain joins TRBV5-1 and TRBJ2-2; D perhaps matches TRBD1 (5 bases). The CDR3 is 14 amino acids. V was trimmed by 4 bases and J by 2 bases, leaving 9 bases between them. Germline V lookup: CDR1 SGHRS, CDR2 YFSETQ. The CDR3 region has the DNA TGCGCCAGCAGCGACGACAGCAACACCGGGGAGCTGTTTTTT. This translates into CASSDDSNTGELFF. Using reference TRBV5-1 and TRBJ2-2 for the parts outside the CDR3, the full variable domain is KAGVTQTPRYLIKTRGQQVTLSCSPISGHRSVSWYQQTPGQGLQFLFEYFSETQRNKGNFPGRFSGRQFSNSRSEMNVSTLELGDSALYLCASSDDSNTGELFFGEGSRLTVL.

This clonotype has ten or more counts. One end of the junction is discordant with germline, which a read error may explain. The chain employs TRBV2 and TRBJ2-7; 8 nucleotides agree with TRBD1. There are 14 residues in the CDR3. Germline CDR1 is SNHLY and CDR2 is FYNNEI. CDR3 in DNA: TGTGCCAGCAGGGAAGGACAGGGCCCCATCGAGCAGTACTTC. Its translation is CASREGQGPIEQYF.